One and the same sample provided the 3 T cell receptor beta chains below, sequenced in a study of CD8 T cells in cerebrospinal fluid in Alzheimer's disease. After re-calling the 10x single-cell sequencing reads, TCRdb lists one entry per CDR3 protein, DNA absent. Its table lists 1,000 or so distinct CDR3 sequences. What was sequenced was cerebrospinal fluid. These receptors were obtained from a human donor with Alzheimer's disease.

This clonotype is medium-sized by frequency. The CDR3 here is CATSFPSAGVNEQYF. The rearrangement links TRBV15 to TRBJ2-7; the D gene TCRdb calls, TRBD2, cannot be checked with no DNA. CDR1 is LNHNV and CDR2 is YYDKDF in the germline V gene (reference sequence). CDR3 length equals 15 residues.

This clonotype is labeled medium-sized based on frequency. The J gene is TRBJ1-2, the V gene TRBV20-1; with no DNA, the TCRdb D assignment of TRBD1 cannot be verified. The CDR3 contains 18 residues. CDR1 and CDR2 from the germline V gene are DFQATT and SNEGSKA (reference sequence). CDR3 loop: CSARSLQGTRVIDYGYTF.

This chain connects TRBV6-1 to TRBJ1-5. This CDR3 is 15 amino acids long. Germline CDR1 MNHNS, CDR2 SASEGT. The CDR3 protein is CASSEAPAVNQPQHF.